This T cell receptor (beta chain) stems from a study of T cell responses to AZD1222 COVID-19 vaccine. Study-wide points: Repertoires in all cases were sampled only once the peak T cell response had passed. Most donors were white British and more were female, and clonal diversity was possibly underestimated. Just five to seven AZD1222 recipients tested seropositive at baseline.

Sequencing used immunoSEQ multiplex PCR; TCRdb keeps in-frame clones, though not all of them. The sample holds 120,000 to 150,000 clones, under 95% seen once. About this clone itself: Antigen: not known.

The CDR3 consists of 12 residues. Trimming removed 5 bases from V and 2 bases from J, with 6 bases in between. Germline loops: CDR1 SGHNT, CDR2 YENEEA. V is TRBV11-3 and J is TRBJ1-1, with unresolved D. The sequences come from peripheral blood, collected on day 0 of AZD1222 vaccination. The clonotype comes from an adult in good health. This chain's CDR3 is CASSQENTEAFF. CDR3 DNA sequence: TGTGCCAGCAGCCAAGAAAACACTGAAGCTTTCTTT. The variable domain in full, completed from reference TRBV11-3 and TRBJ1-1, reads EAGVVQSPRYKIIEKKQPVAFWCNPISGHNTLYWYLQNLGQGPELLIRYENEEAVDDSQLPKDRFSAERLKGVDSTLKIQPAELGDSAVYLCASSQENTEAFFGQGTRLTVV.